This T cell receptor beta chain emerged from a study of somatic mutations in cytotoxic T cells in rheumatoid arthritis. Some clones are missing from TCRdb's copy, which holds only in-frame ones; the method was immunoSEQ multiplex PCR. This table has around 3,000 clones, approximately 80% appearing once. This clone was detected only a few times. The antigen remains undetermined. Flow cytometry was used to check the purity of CD4+ and CD8+ cells, which had been isolated by positive magnetic bead selection. CDR1 is MNHNS, CDR2 SASEGT, per germline. The CDR3 totals 18 residues. The trim removed 2 bases at V and 0 bases at J, leaving 9 bases unmatched. Study observations and caveats: The study found that the largest CD8+ clone exceeded 20% of CD8+ cells in about an eighth of the roughly 65 patients. Age-matched healthy controls and rheumatoid arthritis patients had CD8+ T-cell clonality that did not differ significantly.

Sequencing was done on a sample of CD8+ T cells sorted from blood. The V gene is TRBV6-1, the J gene TRBJ2-4; TRBD1 agrees at 8 bases. This sequence was found in a man aged 50-60 years with rheumatoid arthritis. This chain's CDR3 is CASSERPTGGIAKNIQYF. Written as DNA, the CDR3 is TGTGCCAGCAGTGAACGACCTACAGGGGGGATAGCCAAAAACATTCAGTACTTC.